These 9 T cell receptor beta chains originate from one sample sequenced in a study of response to subunit inactivated influenza vaccine. TCRdb processed the RT-PCR reads anew with MiXCR; each CDR3 protein has one entry. The sample has some 500,000 distinct CDR3 sequences, over 10% seen once; the top ten hold around 12%. This specimen consisted of PBMCs from blood, obtained 35 to 45 days after vaccination. All receptors derive from a man aged 45-60 years who received an inactivated influenza vaccine.

The chain employs TRBV5-1 and TRBJ2-5; no clear D. This CDR3 is 16 amino acids long. The germline gives CDR1 SGHRS, CDR2 YFSETQ. V was pared by 4 bases and J by 5 bases, with 21 bases between. CDR3 sequence reads: CASSPQSSGVGETQYF. CDR3 bases: TGCGCCAGCAGCCCTCAAAGTTCTGGGGTCGGGGAGACCCAGTACTTC.

To note about this clonotype: Germline is not matched at one junction end, which may reflect a read error. The genes are TRBV7-2 and TRBJ2-3, with 8 bases identical to TRBD2. CDR3 length: 15 amino acids. Germline CDR1 reads SGHTA; CDR2 reads FQGNSA. CDR3 sequence (DNA): TGTGCCATCAGCCCGGGACTAGTTGAGGCAGATACGCAGTATTTT. The encoded protein is CAISPGLVEADTQYF.

J is TRBJ2-2 and V is TRBV27, with a weak D call TRBD1 (5 bases). CDR3 length equals 16 residues. Germline V gene sequence: CDR1 MNHEY, CDR2 SMNVEV (reference sequence). With 5 bases removed from V and 7 bases from J, the gap between germline ends came to 20 bases. CDR3 bases: TGTGCCAGCAGTCCGATACGTAGCCAGGGATTCGGGGAGCTGTTTTTT. Translating it yields CASSPIRSQGFGELFF.

There are a few counts of this clonotype. The chain joins TRBV7-8 to TRBJ2-3; D is undetermined. Germline CDR1 reads SGHVS; CDR2 reads FQNEAQ. This CDR3 is 16 amino acids long. Trimming cost V 1 base and J 1 base, with 12 bases left between them. The CDR3 DNA reads as TGTGCCAGCAGCTTAGAGGTGGCTCCCGGCACAGATACGCAGTATTTT. Translated: CASSLEVAPGTDTQYF.

The chain has TRBV3-1 and TRBJ1-6; no clear D gene. CDR1 LGHDT and CDR2 YNNKEL come from the germline V gene (reference sequence). The length of the CDR3 is 14 residues. Trimming shortened V by 3 bases and J by 9 bases, and 12 bases separated the two germline ends. The CDR3 region has the DNA TGTGCCAGCAGCCACATCCAGGCAACTTCACCCCTCCACTTT. Translating gives CASSHIQATSPLHF.

This clonotype showed up just a few times. J is TRBJ2-5 and V is TRBV4-3, with D hard to call. The CDR3 has 15 residues. Germline lookup yields CDR1 LGHNA and CDR2 YSLEER. Trimming removed 0 bases at V and 0 bases at J, with 8 bases between. The CDR3 DNA follows: TGCGCCAGCAGCCAAGACTCCCTCTACCAAGAGACCCAGTACTTC. It specifies CASSQDSLYQETQYF.

The CDR3 nucleotides are TGTGCCAGTAGTACAAGGAGCGAGACCCAGTACTTC. Its translation: CASSTRSETQYF. The genes are TRBV19 and TRBJ2-5; D is uncertain. This CDR3 contains 12 residues. Trimming took 4 bases from V and 5 from J, leaving 8 bases between them. CDR1 and CDR2 from the germline V gene are LNHDA and SQIVND (reference sequence).

This chain links TRBV4-2 with TRBJ2-7; the D is unclear. The CDR3 is 13 amino acids. The V and J ends lost 0 bases and 8 bases respectively, with 11 bases between them. Germline CDR1 is LGHNA and CDR2 is YNFKEQ. The DNA of the CDR3 is TGTGCCAGCAGCCAAGATCTCGGACCACAGCAGTACTTC. Translated, it gives CASSQDLGPQQYF.

This rearrangement joins TRBV5-1 to TRBJ2-7; TRBD2 might be the D (7 bases). The CDR3 sequence is 15 residues long. V was trimmed by 0 bases and J by 5 bases, leaving 15 bases between them. CDR1 and CDR2 (germline): SGHRS, YFSETQ. The CDR3 is CASSLVSGGMDEQYF. CDR3 bases: TGCGCCAGCAGCTTGGTTTCGGGGGGCATGGACGAGCAGTACTTC.